This T cell receptor beta chain originates from a study of T cell clones after liver transplantation. Study outcomes and limitations: Circulating graft-donor-reactive CD4 TCRbeta sequences fell significantly post-transplant in 5 of 8 subjects.

Details on this clone: The target antigen is unknown.

Germline V gene data show CDR1 as LGHNA and CDR2 as YSLEER. With 0 bases removed from V and 7 bases from J, the gap between germline ends came to 7 bases. The CDR3 is 13 amino acids. Some clones are missing from TCRdb's copy, which holds only in-frame ones; the method was immunoSEQ multiplex PCR. The sample includes 70,000 to 85,000 clones, roughly 80% of them seen just once. The TCR comes from a human donor who received a liver transplant. The sample was CD4+ T cells from blood, taken before liver transplant. The chain carries TRBV4-3 and TRBJ1-5; D is uncertain. The CDR3 is CASSQDRTQPQHF. As DNA, the CDR3 is TGCGCCAGCAGCCAAGATCGGACGCAGCCCCAGCATTTT.